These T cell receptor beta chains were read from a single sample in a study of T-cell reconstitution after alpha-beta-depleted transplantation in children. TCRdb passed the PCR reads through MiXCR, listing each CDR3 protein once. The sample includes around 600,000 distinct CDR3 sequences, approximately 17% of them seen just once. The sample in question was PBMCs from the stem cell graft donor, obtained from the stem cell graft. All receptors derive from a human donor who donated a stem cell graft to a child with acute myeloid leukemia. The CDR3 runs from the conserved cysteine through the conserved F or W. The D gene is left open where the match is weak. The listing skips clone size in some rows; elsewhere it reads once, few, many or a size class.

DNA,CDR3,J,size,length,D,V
TGTGCCAGCAGCTCCATAGCGGGGTACACAGATACGCAGTATTTT,CASSSIAGYTDTQYF,TRBJ2-3,many,15,TRBD2,TRBV7-2
TGTGCCAGCAGCACGCGCGGAGTTGGGGCGACCGGGGAGCTGTTTTTT,CASSTRGVGATGELFF,TRBJ2-2,NA,16,NA,TRBV7-9
TGCAGTGCTAGTGACCGGGACAGGGGGTACAATGAGCAGTTCTTC,CSASDRDRGYNEQFF,TRBJ2-1,NA,15,TRBD1,TRBV20-1
TGCAGTGCTAGAGGACAGGGGGAACTCGGTAGCACTGAAGCTTTCTTT,CSARGQGELGSTEAFF,TRBJ1-1,many,16,TRBD1,TRBV20-1
TGTGCCAGCTGTCGCGTACATAATAACCGGGACTTCTCTGGGGAGCAGTTCTTC,CASCRVHNNRDFSGEQFF,TRBJ2-1,NA,18,NA,TRBV6-4
TGCAGTGCCCCCGGGACGGACAATCAGCCCCAGCATTTT,CSAPGTDNQPQHF,TRBJ1-5,NA,13,NA,TRBV20-1
TGTGCCAGCAGTTACACCCGAGCTCCCACTGAAGCTTTCTTT,CASSYTRAPTEAFF,TRBJ1-1,many,14,NA,TRBV6-5
TGTGCCAGCACCCCGGGGAATGCGGCGAATCAGCCCCAGCATTTT,CASTPGNAANQPQHF,TRBJ1-5,many,15,NA,TRBV6-5
TGTGCCAGCAGCTTCACGGTAGCGGTCTACGAGCAGTACTTC,CASSFTVAVYEQYF,TRBJ2-7,NA,14,NA,TRBV11-3
TGTGCCAGCAGCGAAGGGGGGACCGGGGAGCTGTTTTTT,CASSEGGTGELFF,TRBJ2-2,many,13,NA,TRBV9
TGTGCCACCAGCAGAGAAGGGCGACTATTAAATGAGCAGTTCTTC,CATSREGRLLNEQFF,TRBJ2-1,many,15,NA,TRBV15
TGTGCCAGCAGCGCGGGACAGGACCGGTACTATGGCTACACCTTC,CASSAGQDRYYGYTF,TRBJ1-2,NA,15,TRBD1,TRBV5-5
TGCAGCGTCCAGACAGGGGGGGGCAATCAGCCCCAGCATTTT,CSVQTGGGNQPQHF,TRBJ1-5,many,14,TRBD1,TRBV29-1
TGTGCCAGCAGTCAACCCCTAGAGTGGGACACCGGGGAGCTGTTTTTT,CASSQPLEWDTGELFF,TRBJ2-2,many,16,NA,TRBV6-1
TGTGCCAGCAGTGGACGGACAGGCTGCTACAATGAGCAGTTCTTC,CASSGRTGCYNEQFF,TRBJ2-1,many,15,TRBD1,TRBV25-1
TGCAGTGCAAAAAGCGGGGGCTCAACAGGGTCCTACAATGAGCAGTTCTTC,CSAKSGGSTGSYNEQFF,TRBJ2-1,many,17,TRBD2,TRBV20-1